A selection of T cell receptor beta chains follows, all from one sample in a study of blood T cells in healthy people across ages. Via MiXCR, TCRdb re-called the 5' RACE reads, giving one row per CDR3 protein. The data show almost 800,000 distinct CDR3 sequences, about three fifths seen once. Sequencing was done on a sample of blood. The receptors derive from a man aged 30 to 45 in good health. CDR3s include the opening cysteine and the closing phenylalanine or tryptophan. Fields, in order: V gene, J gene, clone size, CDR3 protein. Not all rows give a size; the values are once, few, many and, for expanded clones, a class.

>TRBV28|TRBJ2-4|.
CASSYKTGLPGAKNIQYF
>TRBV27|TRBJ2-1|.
CASSGYSDEQFF
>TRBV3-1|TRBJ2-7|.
CASSQTYERYF
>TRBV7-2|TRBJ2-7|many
CASSLTSGGYEQYF
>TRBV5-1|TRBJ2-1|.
CASSSGTVSYNEQFF
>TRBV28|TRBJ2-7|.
CASSLKTIYEQYF
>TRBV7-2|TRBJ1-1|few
CASSLSPVNTEAFF
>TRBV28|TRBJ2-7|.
CASSATGGSYEQYF
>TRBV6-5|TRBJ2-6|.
CASTTQWANVLTF
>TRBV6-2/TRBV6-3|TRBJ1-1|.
CAGSRPGFGAEAFF
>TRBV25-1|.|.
CASSEVESGTYEQYF
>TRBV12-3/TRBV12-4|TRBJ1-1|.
CASRLRREMNTEAFF
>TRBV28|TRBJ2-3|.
CASRSSGRADTQYF
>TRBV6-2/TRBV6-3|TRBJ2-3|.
CASTLGRTRYGQYF
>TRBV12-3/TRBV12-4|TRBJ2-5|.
CASSPELTGSGTQYF
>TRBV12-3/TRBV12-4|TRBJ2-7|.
CASGQEGGSYEQYF
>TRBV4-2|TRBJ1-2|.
CASSQDLIGQGIPYGYTF
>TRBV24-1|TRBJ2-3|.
CATSDGVREETDTQYF
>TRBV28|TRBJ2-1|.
CASGSVGAGYYNEQFF
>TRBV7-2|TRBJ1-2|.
CASSLWPGAGYGYTF
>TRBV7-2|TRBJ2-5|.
CASSPPRTGGAETQYF
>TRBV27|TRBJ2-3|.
CASSPRASAHTDTQYF
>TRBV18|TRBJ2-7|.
CASSPSGSRSSYEQYF
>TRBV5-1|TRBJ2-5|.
CASSLNRGAAQETQYF
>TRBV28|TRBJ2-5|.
CASSVSGGAETQYF
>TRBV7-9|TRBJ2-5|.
CASSLATTFGETQYF
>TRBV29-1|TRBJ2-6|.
CSVVGQGNEASNVLTF
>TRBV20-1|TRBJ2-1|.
CSASTQGEWGEQFF
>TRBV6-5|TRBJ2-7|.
CASIGLAEEQYF
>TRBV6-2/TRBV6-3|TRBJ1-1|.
CASSYLVRYGTEAFF
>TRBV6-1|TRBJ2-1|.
CASSPGIRGGDEQFF
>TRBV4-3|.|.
CASSQGSGGSYEQYF
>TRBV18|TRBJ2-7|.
CASSPDNYEQYF
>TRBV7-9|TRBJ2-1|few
CASSLALTLFRGVNEQFF
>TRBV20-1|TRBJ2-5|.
CSARPAGWVETQYF
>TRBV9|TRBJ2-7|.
CASSVGGGSGAGYEQYF
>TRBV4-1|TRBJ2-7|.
CAGSLDEVDSYEQYF
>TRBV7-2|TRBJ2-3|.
CASSAPLAGAPDTQYF
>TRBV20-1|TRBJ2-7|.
CSAGRDFYEQYF
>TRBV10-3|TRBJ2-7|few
CATSGTELSYEQYF
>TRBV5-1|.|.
CASSFSPDRSSYEQYF
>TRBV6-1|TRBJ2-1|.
CASSEGGGQRYNEQFF
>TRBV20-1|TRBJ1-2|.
CSAPRDPNYGYTF
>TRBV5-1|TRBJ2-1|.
CASSLEGQYNEQFF
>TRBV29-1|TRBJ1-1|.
CSVRPTGNTEAFF
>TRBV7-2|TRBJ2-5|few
CASSLVTHADPPQYF
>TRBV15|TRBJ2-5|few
CATSRDGGGRETQYF
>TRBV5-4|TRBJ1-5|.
CASSLAGRDQPQHF
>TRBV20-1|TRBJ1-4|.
CSARDVLRGNEKLFF
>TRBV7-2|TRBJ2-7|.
CASSLNRGYYEQYF
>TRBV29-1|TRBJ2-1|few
CIGQWGYEQFF
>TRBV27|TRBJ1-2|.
CASSLRGRGNIDYGYTF
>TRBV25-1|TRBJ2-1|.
CASSEYGRIGYNEQFF
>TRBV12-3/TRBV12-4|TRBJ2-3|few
CASSSMGLAASTDTQYF
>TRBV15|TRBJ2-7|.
CATSNSLELYEQYF